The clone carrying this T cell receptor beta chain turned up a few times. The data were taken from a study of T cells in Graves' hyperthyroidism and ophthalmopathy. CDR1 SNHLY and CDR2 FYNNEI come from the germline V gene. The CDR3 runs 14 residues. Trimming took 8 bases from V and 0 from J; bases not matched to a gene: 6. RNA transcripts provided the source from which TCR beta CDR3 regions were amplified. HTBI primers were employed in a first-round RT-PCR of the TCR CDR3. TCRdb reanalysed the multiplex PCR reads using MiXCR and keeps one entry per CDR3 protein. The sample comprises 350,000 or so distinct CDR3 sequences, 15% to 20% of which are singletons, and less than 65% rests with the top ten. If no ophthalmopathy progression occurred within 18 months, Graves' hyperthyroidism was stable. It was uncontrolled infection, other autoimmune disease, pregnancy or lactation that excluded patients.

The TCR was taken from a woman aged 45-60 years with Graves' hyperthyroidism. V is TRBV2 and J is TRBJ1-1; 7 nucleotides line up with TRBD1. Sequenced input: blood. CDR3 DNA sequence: TGTGCCAGCGCACCGGGACAGCTGAACACTGAAGCTTTCTTT. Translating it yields CASAPGQLNTEAFF.